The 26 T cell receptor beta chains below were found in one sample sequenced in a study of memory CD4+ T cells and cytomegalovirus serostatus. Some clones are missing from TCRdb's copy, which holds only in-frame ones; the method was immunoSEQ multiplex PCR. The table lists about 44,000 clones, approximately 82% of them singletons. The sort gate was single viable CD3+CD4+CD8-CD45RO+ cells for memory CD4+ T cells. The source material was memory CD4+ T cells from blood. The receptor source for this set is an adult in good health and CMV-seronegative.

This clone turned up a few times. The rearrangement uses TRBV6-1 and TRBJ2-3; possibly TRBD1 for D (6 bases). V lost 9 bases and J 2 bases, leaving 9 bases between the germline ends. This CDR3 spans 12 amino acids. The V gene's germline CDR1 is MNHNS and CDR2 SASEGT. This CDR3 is CASDRYTDTQYF. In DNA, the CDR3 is TGTGCCAGTGACAGGTACACAGATACGCAGTATTTT.

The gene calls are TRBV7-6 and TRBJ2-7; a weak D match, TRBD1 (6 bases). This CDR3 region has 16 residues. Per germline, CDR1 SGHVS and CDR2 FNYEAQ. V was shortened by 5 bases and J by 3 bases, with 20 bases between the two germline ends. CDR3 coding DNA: TGTGCCAGCAGCGGGCTGACGGGCAGGGGCCTCTACGAGCAGTACTTC. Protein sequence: CASSGLTGRGLYEQYF.

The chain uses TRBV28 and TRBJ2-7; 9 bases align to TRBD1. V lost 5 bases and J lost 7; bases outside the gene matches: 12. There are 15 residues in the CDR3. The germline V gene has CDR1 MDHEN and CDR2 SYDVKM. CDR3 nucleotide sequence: TGTGCCAGCAGTACTCCCGGGACAGGGCGGGAGGAGCAGTACTTC. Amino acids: CASSTPGTGREEQYF. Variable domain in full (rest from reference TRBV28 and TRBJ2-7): DVKVTQSSRYLVKRTGEKVFLECVQDMDHENMFWYRQDPGLGLRLIYFSYDVKMKEKGDIPEGYSVSREKKERFSLILESASTNQTSMYLCASSTPGTGREEQYFGPGTRLTVT.

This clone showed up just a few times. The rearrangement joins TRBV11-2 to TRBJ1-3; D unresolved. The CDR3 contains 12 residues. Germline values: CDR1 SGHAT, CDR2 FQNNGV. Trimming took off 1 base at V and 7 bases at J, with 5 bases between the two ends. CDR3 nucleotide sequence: TGTGCCAGCAGCTTAGTGGGGAACACCATATATTTT. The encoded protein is CASSLVGNTIYF.

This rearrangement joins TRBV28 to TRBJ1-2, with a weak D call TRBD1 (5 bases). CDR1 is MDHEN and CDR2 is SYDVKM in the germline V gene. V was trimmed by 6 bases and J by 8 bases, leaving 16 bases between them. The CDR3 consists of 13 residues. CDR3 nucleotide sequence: TGTGCCAGCAGCCGAGGCAGGGTCTTAGGCTACACCTTC. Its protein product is CASSRGRVLGYTF.

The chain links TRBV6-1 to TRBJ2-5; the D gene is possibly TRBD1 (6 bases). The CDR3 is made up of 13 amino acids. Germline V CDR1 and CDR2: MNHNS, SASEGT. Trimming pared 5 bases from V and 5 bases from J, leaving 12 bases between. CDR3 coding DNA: TGTGCCAGCAGTAAAGACAGGAGGGAGACCCAGTACTTC. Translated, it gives CASSKDRRETQYF.

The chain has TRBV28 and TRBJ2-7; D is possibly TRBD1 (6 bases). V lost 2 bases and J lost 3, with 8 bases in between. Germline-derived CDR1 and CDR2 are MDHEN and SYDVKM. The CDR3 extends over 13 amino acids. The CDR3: CASSLRDNYEQYF. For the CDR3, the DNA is TGTGCCAGCAGTTTAAGGGACAACTACGAGCAGTACTTC.

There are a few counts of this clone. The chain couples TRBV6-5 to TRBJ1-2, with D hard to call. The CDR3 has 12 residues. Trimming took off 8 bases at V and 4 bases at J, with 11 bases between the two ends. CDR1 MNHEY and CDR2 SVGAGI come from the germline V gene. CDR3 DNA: TGTGCCAGCGGGCCCGCCCTCTATGGCTACACCTTC. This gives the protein CASGPALYGYTF.

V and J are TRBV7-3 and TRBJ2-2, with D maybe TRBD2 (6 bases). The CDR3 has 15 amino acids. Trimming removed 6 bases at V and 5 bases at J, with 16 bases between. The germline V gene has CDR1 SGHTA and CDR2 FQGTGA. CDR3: CASRNNGGSTGELFF. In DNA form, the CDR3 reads TGTGCCAGCAGGAATAACGGGGGATCAACCGGGGAGCTGTTTTTT.

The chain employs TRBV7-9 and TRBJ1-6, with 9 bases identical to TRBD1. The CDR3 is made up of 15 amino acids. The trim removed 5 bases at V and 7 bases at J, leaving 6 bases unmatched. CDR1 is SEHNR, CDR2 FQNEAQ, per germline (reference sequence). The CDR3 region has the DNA TGTGCCAGCAGCCCGGGGGACAGGGAGAATTCACCCCTCCACTTT. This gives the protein CASSPGDRENSPLHF.

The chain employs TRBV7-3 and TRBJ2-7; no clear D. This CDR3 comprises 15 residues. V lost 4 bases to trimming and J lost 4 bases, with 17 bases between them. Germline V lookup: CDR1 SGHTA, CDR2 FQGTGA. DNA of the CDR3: TGTGCCAGCAGCTCATCTGGACCGGCGCGGTACGAGCAGTACTTC. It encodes CASSSSGPARYEQYF. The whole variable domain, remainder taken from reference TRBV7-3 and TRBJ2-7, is GAGVSQTPSNKVTEKGKYVELRCDPISGHTALYWYRQSLGQGPEFLIYFQGTGAADDSGLPNDRFFAVRPEGSVSTLKIQRTERGDSAVYLCASSSSGPARYEQYFGPGTRLTVT.

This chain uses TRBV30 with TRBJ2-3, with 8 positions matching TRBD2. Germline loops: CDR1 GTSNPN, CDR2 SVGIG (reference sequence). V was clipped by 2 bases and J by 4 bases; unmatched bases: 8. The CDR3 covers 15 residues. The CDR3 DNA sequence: TGTGCCTGGAGTAGAGCGGGACTAGTCCCAGATACGCAGTATTTT. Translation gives CAWSRAGLVPDTQYF.

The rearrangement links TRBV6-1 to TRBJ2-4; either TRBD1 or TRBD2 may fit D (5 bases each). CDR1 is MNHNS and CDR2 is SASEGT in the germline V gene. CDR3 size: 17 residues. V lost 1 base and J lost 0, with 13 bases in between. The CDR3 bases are TGTGCCAGCAGTGAAGGGGGGTGGGACCTAGCCAAAAACATTCAGTACTTC. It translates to CASSEGGWDLAKNIQYF.

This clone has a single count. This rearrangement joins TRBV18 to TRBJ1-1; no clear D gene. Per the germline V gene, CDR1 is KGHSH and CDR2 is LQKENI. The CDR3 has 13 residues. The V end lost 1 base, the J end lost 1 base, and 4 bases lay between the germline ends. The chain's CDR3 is CASSPQENTEAFF. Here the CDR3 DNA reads TGTGCCAGCTCACCACAGGAGAACACTGAAGCTTTCTTT. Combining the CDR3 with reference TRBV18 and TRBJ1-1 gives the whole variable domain NAGVMQNPRHLVRRRGQEARLRCSPMKGHSHVYWYRQLPEEGLKFMVYLQKENIIDESGMPKERFSAEFPKEGPSILRIQQVVRGDSAAYFCASSPQENTEAFFGQGTRLTVV.

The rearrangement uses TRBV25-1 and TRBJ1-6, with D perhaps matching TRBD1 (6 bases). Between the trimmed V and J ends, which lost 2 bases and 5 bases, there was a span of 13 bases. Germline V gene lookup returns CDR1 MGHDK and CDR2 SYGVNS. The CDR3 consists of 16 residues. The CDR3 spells CASSERRAGDNSPLHF. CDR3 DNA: TGTGCCAGCAGTGAACGGAGGGCAGGGGATAATTCACCCCTCCACTTT. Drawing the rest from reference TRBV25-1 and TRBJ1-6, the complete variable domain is EADIYQTPRYLVIGTGKKITLECSQTMGHDKMYWYQQDPGMELHLIHYSYGVNSTEKGDLSSESTVSRIRTEHFPLTLESARPSHTSQYLCASSERRAGDNSPLHFGNGTRLTVT.

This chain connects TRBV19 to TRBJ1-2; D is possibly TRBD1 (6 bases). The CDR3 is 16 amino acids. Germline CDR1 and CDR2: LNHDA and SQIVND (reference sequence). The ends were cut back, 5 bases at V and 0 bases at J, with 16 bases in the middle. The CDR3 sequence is CASSSGQSFSNYGYTF. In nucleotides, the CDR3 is TGTGCCAGTAGTTCTGGACAGTCATTTTCTAACTATGGCTACACCTTC. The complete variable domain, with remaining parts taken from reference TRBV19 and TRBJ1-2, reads DGGITQSPKYLFRKEGQNVTLSCEQNLNHDAMYWYRQDPGQGLRLIYYSQIVNDFQKGDIAEGYSVSREKKESFPLTVTSAQKNPTAFYLCASSSGQSFSNYGYTFGSGTRLTVV.

CDR3 in DNA: TGTGCCAGCAGTGGACAGGGGGGAGTGCAGCCCCAGCATTTT. Translated, it gives CASSGQGGVQPQHF. J is TRBJ1-5 and V is TRBV6-1; 9 positions agree with TRBD1. V lost 4 bases and J lost 7; bases outside the gene matches: 5. The CDR3 has 14 amino acids. Looked up from germline, CDR1 is MNHNS and CDR2 is SASEGT.

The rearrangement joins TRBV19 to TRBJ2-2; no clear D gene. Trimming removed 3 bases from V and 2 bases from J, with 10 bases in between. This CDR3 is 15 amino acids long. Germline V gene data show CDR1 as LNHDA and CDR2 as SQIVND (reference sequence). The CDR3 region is CASSMQGLNTGELFF. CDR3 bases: TGTGCCAGTAGTATGCAAGGGCTAAACACCGGGGAGCTGTTTTTT.

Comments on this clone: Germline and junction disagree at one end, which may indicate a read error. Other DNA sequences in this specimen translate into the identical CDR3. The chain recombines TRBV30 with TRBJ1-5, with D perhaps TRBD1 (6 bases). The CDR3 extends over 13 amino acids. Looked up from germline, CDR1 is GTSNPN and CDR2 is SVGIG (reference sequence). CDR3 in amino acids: CAWSPQGNQPQHF. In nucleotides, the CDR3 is TGCGCCTGGAGTCCCCAGGGGAATCAGCCCCAGCATTTT.

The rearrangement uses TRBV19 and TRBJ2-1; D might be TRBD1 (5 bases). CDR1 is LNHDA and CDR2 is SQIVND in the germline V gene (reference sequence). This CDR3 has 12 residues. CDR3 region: CATASSYNEQFF. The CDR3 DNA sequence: TGTGCGACAGCGAGCTCCTACAATGAGCAGTTCTTC.

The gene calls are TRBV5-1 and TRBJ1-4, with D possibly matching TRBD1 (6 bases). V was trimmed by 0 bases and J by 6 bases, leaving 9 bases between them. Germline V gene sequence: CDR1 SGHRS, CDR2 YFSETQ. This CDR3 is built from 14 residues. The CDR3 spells CASSLVGGDEKLFF. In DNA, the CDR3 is TGCGCCAGCAGCTTGGTGGGGGGCGATGAAAAACTGTTTTTT. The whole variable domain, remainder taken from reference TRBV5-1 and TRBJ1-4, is KAGVTQTPRYLIKTRGQQVTLSCSPISGHRSVSWYQQTPGQGLQFLFEYFSETQRNKGNFPGRFSGRQFSNSRSEMNVSTLELGDSALYLCASSLVGGDEKLFFGSGTQLSVL.

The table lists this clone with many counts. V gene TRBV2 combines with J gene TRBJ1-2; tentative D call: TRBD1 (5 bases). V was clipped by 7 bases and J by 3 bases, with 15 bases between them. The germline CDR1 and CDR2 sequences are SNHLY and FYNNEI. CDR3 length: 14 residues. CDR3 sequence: CASTGQGGDYGYTF. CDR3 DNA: TGTGCCAGCACTGGCCAGGGCGGTGACTATGGCTACACCTTC.

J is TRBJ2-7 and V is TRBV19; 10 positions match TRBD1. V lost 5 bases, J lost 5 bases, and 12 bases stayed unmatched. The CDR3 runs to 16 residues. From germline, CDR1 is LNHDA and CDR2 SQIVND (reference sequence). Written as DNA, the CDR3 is TGTGCCAGTAGTCTCGCCCCGGGACAGGGGTCCCACGAGCAGTACTTC. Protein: CASSLAPGQGSHEQYF.

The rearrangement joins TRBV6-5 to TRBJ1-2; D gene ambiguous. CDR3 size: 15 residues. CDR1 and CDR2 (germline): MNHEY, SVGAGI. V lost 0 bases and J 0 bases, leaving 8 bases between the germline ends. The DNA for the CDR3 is TGTGCCAGCAGTTACTCGATGAAGGCTAACTATGGCTACACCTTC. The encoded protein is CASSYSMKANYGYTF.

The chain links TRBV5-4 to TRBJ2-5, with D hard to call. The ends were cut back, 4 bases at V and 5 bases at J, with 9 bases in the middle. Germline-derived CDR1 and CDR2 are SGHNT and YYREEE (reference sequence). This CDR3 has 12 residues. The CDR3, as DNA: TGTGCCAGCAGCCGAACTTTGGAGACCCAGTACTTC. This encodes CASSRTLETQYF.

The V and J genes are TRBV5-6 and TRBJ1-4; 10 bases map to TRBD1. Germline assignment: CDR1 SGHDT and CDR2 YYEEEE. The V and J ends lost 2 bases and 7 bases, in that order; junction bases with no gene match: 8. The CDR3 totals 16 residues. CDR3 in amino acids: CASSFQGQGYGEKLFF. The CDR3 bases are TGTGCCAGCAGCTTTCAGGGACAGGGGTACGGTGAAAAACTGTTTTTT.